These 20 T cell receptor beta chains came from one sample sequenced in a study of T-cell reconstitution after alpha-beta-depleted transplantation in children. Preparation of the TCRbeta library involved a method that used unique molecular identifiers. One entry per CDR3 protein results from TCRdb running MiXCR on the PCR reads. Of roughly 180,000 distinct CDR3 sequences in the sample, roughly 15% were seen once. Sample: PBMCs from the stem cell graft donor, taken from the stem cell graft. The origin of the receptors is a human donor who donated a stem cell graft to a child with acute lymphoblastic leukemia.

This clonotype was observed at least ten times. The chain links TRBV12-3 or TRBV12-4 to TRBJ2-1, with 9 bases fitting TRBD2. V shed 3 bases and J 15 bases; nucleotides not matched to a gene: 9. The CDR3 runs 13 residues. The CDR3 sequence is CASSFGSGLALFF. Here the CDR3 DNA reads TGTGCCAGCAGTTTTGGTTCGGGACTAGCTCTGTTCTTC.

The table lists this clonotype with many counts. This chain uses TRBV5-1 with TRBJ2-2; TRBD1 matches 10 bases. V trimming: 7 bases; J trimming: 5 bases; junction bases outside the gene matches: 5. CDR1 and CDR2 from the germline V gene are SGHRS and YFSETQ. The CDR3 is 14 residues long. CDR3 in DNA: TGCGCCAGCCAGACAGGGGGCTTAACCGGGGAGCTGTTTTTT. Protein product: CASQTGGLTGELFF.

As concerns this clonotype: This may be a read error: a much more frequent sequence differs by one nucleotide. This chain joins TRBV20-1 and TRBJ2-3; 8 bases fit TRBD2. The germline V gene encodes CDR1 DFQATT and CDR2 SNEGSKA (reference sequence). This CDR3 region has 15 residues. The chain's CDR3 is CSARPSGLSRDTQYF. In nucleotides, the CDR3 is TGCAGTGCTAGACCTAGCGGGCTAAGCAGAGATACGCAGTATTTT.

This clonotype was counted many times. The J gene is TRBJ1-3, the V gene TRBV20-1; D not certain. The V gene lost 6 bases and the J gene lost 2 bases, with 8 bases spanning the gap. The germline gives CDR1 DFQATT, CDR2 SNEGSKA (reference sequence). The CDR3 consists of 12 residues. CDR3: CSAATTGNTIYF. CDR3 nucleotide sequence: TGCAGTGCGGCGACAACTGGAAACACCATATATTTT.

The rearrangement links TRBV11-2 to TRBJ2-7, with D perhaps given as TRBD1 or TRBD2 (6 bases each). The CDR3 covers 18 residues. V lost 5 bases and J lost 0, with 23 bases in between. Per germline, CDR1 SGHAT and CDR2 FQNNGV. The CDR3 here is CASSPPRGLREYSYEQYF. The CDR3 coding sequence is TGTGCCAGCAGCCCACCGAGGGGGTTGCGGGAATACTCCTACGAGCAGTACTTC.

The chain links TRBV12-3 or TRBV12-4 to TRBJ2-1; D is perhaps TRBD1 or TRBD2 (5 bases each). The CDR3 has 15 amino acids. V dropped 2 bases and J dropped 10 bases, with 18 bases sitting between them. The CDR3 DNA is TGTGCCAGCAGTTTATCAGGTGGACCGGGGCTCGAGCAGTTCTTC. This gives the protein CASSLSGGPGLEQFF.

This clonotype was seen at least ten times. Written as DNA, the CDR3 is TGCGCCAGCAGCTTGTTGCAGGAGCCCGATCCACGTACGCAGTATTTT. Translating gives CASSLLQEPDPRTQYF. The V gene is TRBV5-1, the J gene TRBJ2-3; D call uncertain. Germline CDR1 is SGHRS and CDR2 is YFSETQ. The CDR3 spans 16 residues. Trimming took off 1 base at V and 8 bases at J, with 20 bases between the two ends. The variable domain in full, completed from reference TRBV5-1 and TRBJ2-3, reads KAGVTQTPRYLIKTRGQQVTLSCSPISGHRSVSWYQQTPGQGLQFLFEYFSETQRNKGNFPGRFSGRQFSNSRSEMNVSTLELGDSALYLCASSLLQEPDPRTQYFGPGTRLTVL.

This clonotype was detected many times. The CDR3 reads CASRRKREPLADTQYF. CDR3 nucleotide sequence: TGTGCCAGCAGGCGCAAGCGGGAGCCCTTGGCAGATACGCAGTATTTT. V usage is TRBV6-5 and J usage is TRBJ2-3, with 8 bases that match TRBD2. CDR3 size: 16 residues. The V gene's germline CDR1 is MNHEY and CDR2 SVGAGI. V lost 6 bases to trimming and J lost 4 bases; unmatched junction nucleotides: 12.

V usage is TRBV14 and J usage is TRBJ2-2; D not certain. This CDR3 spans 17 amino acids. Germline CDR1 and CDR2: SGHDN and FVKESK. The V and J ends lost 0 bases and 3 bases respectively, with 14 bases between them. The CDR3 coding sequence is TGTGCCAGCAGCCAAGATAGGGTTGCGGTTTACACCGGGGAGCTGTTTTTT. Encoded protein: CASSQDRVAVYTGELFF.

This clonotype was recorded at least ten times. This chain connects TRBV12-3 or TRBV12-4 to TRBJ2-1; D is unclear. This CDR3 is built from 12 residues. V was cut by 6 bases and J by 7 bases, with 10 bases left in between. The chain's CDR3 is CASSPGPNEQFF. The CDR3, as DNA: TGTGCCAGCAGCCCCGGACCGAATGAGCAGTTCTTC.

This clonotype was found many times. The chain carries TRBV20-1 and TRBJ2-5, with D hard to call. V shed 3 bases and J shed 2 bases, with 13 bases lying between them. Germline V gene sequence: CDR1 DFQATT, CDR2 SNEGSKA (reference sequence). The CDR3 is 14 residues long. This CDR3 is CSASPSAIQETQYF. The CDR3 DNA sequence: TGCAGTGCTAGTCCCAGCGCGATTCAAGAGACCCAGTACTTC.

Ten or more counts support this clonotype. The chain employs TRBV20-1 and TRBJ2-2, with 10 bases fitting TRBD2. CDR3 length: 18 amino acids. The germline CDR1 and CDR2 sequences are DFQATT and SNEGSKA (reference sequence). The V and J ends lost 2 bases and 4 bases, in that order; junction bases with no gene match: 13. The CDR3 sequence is CSARKGIAGGRGTGELFF. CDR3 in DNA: TGCAGTGCTAGAAAGGGAATAGCGGGAGGCCGGGGCACCGGGGAGCTGTTTTTT.

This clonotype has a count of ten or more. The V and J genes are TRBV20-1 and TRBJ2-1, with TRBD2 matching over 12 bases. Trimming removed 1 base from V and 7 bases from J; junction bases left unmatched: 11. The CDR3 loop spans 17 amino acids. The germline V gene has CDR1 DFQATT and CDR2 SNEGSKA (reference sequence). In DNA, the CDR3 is TGCAGTGCTAGAGGGACTAGCGGGACTGGTGGCTGGAATGAGCAGTTCTTC. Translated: CSARGTSGTGGWNEQFF.

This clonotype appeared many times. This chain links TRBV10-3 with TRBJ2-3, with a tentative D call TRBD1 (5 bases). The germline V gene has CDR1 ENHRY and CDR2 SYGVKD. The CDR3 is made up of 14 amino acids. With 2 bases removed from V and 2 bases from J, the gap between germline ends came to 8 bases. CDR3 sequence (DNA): TGTGCCATCAGTGAGGACAGATCCACAGATACGCAGTATTTT. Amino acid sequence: CAISEDRSTDTQYF.

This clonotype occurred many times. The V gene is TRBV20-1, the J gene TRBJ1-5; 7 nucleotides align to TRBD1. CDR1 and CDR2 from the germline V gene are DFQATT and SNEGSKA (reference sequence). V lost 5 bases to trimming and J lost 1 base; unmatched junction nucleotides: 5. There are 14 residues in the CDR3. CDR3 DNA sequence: TGCAGTGCTTCAGGGGGAGGAAGCAATCAGCCCCAGCATTTT. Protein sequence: CSASGGGSNQPQHF.

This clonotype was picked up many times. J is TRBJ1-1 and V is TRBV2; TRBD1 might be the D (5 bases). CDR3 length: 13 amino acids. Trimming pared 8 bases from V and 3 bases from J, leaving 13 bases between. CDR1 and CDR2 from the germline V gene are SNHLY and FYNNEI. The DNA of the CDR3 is TGTGCCAGCTCGGGGGAAAAGGACACTGAAGCTTTCTTT. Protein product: CASSGEKDTEAFF.

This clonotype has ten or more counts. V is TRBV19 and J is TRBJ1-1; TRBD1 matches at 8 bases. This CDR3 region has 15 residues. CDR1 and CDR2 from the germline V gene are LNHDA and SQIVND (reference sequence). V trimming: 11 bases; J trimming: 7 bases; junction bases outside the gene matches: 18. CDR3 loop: CASYPQQGAGSEAFF. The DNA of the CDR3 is TGTGCCTCCTACCCACAGCAGGGGGCTGGGAGTGAAGCTTTCTTT.

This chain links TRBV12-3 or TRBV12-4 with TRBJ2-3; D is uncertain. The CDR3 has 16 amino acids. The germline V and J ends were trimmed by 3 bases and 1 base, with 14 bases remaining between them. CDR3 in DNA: TGTGCCAGCAGTTTTGGCTTCTCTCCGGGCACAGATACGCAGTATTTT. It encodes CASSFGFSPGTDTQYF.

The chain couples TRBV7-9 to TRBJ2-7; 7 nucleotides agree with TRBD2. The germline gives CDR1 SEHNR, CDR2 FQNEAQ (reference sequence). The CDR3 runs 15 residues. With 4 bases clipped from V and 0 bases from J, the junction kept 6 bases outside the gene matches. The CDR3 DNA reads TGTGCCAGCAGCTCCCAGCGGGATCCCTCCTACGAGCAGTACTTC. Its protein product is CASSSQRDPSYEQYF.

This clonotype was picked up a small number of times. The CDR3 DNA is TGTGCCAGCGGGACAGGCGGAGAGGTCACTGAAGCTTTCTTT. Protein sequence: CASGTGGEVTEAFF. The chain links TRBV25-1 to TRBJ1-1, with TRBD1 matching 8 bases. CDR3 length: 14 amino acids. CDR1 is MGHDK, CDR2 SYGVNS, per germline. After removal of 8 bases from V and 4 bases from J, the junction contained 9 bases not matched to a gene.